This TCR beta chain came from a study of cytomegalovirus exposure and HLA in healthy donors. Germline values: CDR1 SGDLS, CDR2 YYNGEE. The V segment lost 0 bases and the J segment 6 bases; nucleotides outside the gene matches: 2. The CDR3 totals 14 residues. Amplification used 60 Vbeta primers and 13 Jbeta primers. Clones were sequenced by immunoSEQ multiplex PCR, and TCRdb holds only the in-frame ones, with some missing. Of about 190,000 clones detected, 65% to 85% appear once; the ten largest clones hold around 1.6%. This receptor was obtained from a young woman in good health and CMV-seronegative. The chain recombines TRBV9 with TRBJ2-7; TRBD2 aligns across 11 bases. The sample was PBMCs. In DNA form, the CDR3 reads TGTGCCAGCAGCGTAGCTCTAGCGGGGGGCGAGCAGTACTTC. Encoded protein: CASSVALAGGEQYF.